This T cell receptor beta chain was captured in a study of T cells in Graves' hyperthyroidism and ophthalmopathy (dated by TCRdb to about 2019). Regarding the complete study: Peripheral blood was collected at initial diagnosis, before any treatment. To identify distinguishing TCR V-J signatures, a discovery cohort of about a hundred patients was used, comprising some 45 with Graves' ophthalmopathy and 57 with stable Graves' hyperthyroidism. Prospective prediction of ophthalmopathy was tested in an independent validation cohort consisting of roughly 20 hyperthyroidism patients and more than 15 patients who later progressed to ophthalmopathy. The 100 discovery patients were randomly split 7:3 into training and test sets. Thyroid tissue and blood T-cell repertoires from six Graves' hyperthyroidism patients were also compared in the study. Once sampling was done, hyperthyroidism patients were given methimazole at a starting dose of 30 mg daily, whereas ophthalmopathy patients were given high-dose intravenous methylprednisolone. The paper reports TCR Vbeta CDR3 sequencing of fewer than 150 peripheral blood samples: around 45 ophthalmopathy, over 70 hyperthyroidism and around 17 progressor patients. General study outcomes and caveats: Blood samples also contained most of the expanded thyroid clonotypes (frequency above 0.001), which suggests that blood repertoires may reflect thyroid immune responses. A model built on a 13 V-J signature distinguished ophthalmopathy from stable hyperthyroidism, reaching approximately 89% sensitivity and 81.08% specificity in cross-validation and 80%/75% in testing. During validation, the model predicted progression to ophthalmopathy a median of roughly 7.1 months ahead of onset, with more than 60% sensitivity and roughly 72% specificity. No statistical method was used to set the sample size in advance, and investigators knew the group allocation.

Graves' hyperthyroidism was defined as stable when no progression to ophthalmopathy occurred over 18 months of follow-up. Hyperthyroidism patients were newly diagnosed, had a disease duration of under 2 months, and were aged 18 to 65 years. Patients with uncontrolled infections, other autoimmune diseases, pregnancy or lactation were excluded. Diagnoses were based on clinical symptoms, serum thyroxine and TRAb, thyroid ultrasound and orbital computed tomography. Ficoll-Paque density gradient centrifugation was used to isolate PBMCs from about 10 ml of fresh peripheral blood. Trizol reagent was used to extract total RNA, and RNA quality was then checked on an Agilent 2100 Bioanalyzer. The CDR3 contains 15 residues, cysteine and phenylalanine counted. The retained sequence is limited to the CDR3, 45 bases, with the frame set at the first base. Via the germline V gene, CDR1 is SGHDT and CDR2 YYEEEE. Trimming costs V 0 bases and J 0 bases, and their ends lie 10 bases apart.

The TCR beta CDR3 regions were amplified from the RNA transcripts. The TCR CDR3 was subjected to a first round of RT-PCR using the HTBI primer set and the Qiagen OneStep RT-PCR kit. Libraries were constructed in a second round of multiplex PCR, after which size selection and purification were performed. The libraries were sequenced on an Illumina HiSeq2000 using paired-end 100 bp reads. On the study's bioinformatics: Raw data were processed with SOAPnuke, discarding reads with adapters, uncalled bases, mean Phred below 15, or no exact constant-primer or identifier match. COPE v1.2.5 was used to merge the high-quality paired reads, and each unique nucleotide sequence was defined as a clonotype. MiTCR v1.1 was used to align clonotypes to the IMGT TRBV, TRBD and TRBJ reference segments. The analysis was restricted to V-J combinations with a frequency above 0.0001, which together covered 98% to 99.2% of the repertoires. The TCS score was defined as F50 (clonal expansion) divided by E x V (chaos), with BLOSUM62-based TCRdist calculated between CDR3 peptides within each V-J. Welch's t-statistics and random forest reduced fewer than 600 V-J features to 13, which were used in a naive Bayes classifier (R e1071). The Morisita-Horn index was used to measure how similar the thyroid and blood repertoires were. The raw public reads went through TCRdb reprocessing: fastp at Q25, MiXCR clone calling, in-frame beta chains kept. Rows merge per CDR3 protein into single entries with the most common DNA and genes. The V and J calls were determined by TCRdb, not by the authors. This sample gives 600,000 to 800,000 distinct CDR3 sequences in total; around a third of them show up just once. Clones ranked in the top ten supply roughly 30% of the sample.

This clonotype was seen more than once but under ten times. What this receptor recognizes is not known. No per-base quality is available; no much larger clone lies one base away. The sequenced sample was blood. The clonotype originates from a woman aged 40 to 50 with Graves' hyperthyroidism. The chain is made from TRBV5-6 and TRBJ2-7; the D gene remains uncertain. The CDR3 reads CASSLEYFYSYEQYF. The bases read TGTGCCAGCAGCTTGGAGTATTTCTACTCCTACGAGCAGTACTTC.